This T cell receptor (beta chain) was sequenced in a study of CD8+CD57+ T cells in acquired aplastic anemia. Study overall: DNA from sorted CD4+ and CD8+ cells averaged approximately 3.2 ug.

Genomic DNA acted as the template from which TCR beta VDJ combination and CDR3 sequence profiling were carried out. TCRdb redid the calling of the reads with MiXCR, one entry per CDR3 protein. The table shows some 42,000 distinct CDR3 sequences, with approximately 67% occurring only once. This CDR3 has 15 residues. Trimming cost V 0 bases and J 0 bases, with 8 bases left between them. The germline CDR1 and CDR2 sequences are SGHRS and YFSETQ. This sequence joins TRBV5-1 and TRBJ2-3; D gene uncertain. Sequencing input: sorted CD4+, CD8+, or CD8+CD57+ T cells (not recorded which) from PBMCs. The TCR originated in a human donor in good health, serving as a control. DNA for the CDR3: TGCGCCAGCAGCTTGGTCCTGGGGAGCACAGATACGCAGTATTTT. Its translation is CASSLVLGSTDTQYF. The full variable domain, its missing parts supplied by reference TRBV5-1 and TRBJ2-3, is KAGVTQTPRYLIKTRGQQVTLSCSPISGHRSVSWYQQTPGQGLQFLFEYFSETQRNKGNFPGRFSGRQFSNSRSEMNVSTLELGDSALYLCASSLVLGSTDTQYFGPGTRLTVL.